The 16 T cell receptor beta chains given below trace back to one sample, sequenced in a study of tumor-infiltrating lymphocytes in primary liver carcinoma. It was from roughly 20-30 mg of unsorted bulk tissue that RNA and DNA were co-extracted. A constant-region primer primed TCR beta cDNA synthesis from about 550 ng of total RNA. The TCR beta library was amplified through three nested multiplex PCR rounds in a modified ARM-PCR procedure. The opening two PCR rounds, 10 cycles each, paired TRBV1-TRBV30 forward primers with a C-beta reverse primer. From the multiplex PCR reads, TCRdb called clonotypes with MiXCR, one entry per CDR3 protein. The sample includes about 130,000 distinct CDR3 sequences, 60% to 75% of them seen just once. Sample: liver tumor tissue from sampling region 3. Described subset: tumor region T3, left-lateral pole. These receptor sequences come from a woman aged 55-75 years with primary liver carcinoma and hepatitis B virus infection.

A note on this clonotype: Since the CDR3 does not end with the conserved phenylalanine or tryptophan, this likely comes from a read error. This chain links TRBV6-5 with TRBJ1-2; D remains ambiguous. This CDR3 comprises 15 residues. Germline V gene lookup returns CDR1 MNHEY and CDR2 SVGAGI. The CDR3 region is CAGSIHSGSTYGYTL. The CDR3 bases are TGTGCCGGCAGTATACATTCGGGGTCCACCTATGGCTACACCTTA.

At least ten counts were recorded for this clonotype. The rearrangement links TRBV28 to TRBJ2-5; tentatively, D is TRBD2 (5 bases). V was cut by 2 bases and J by 2 bases, with 15 bases left in between. Germline assignment: CDR1 MDHEN and CDR2 SYDVKM. The CDR3 is 16 residues long. The CDR3 DNA reads TGTGCCAGCAGTTTACCTGTAGCGTTGGGGCAAGAGACCCAGTACTTC. It specifies CASSLPVALGQETQYF.

This clonotype was detected only a few times. Possible read error: a much larger clone is one base away. This chain links TRBV4-2 with TRBJ2-1; D is tentatively TRBD1 or TRBD2 (7 bases each). Germline CDR1 and CDR2: LGHNA and YNFKEQ. The CDR3 is 16 residues long. The CDR3 region is CANSHQTGRARNEQFF. The CDR3 bases are TGTGCCAACAGCCATCAGACAGGGAGGGCTAGGAATGAGCAGTTCTTC.

This clonotype was seen once. Since no conserved phenylalanine or tryptophan closes the CDR3, a read error is the likely cause. J is TRBJ2-1 and V is TRBV12-3 or TRBV12-4; TRBD2 matches 11 bases. V shed 5 bases and J 8 bases; nucleotides not matched to a gene: 11. CDR3 size: 16 residues. The CDR3 reads CASSQSGTSGNDEQFL. CDR3 nucleotides: TGTGCCAGCAGTCAATCCGGGACTAGCGGTAACGATGAGCAGTTCCTC.

Concerning this clonotype itself: A read error may account for a junction end that differs from germline. The chain uses TRBV6-6 and TRBJ2-2; 7 bases fit TRBD2. The CDR3 is 20 amino acids. Germline CDR1 reads MNHNY; CDR2 reads SVGAGI (reference sequence). The CDR3 protein is CASSYSKSRSGQANTGELLF. The CDR3 nucleotides are TGTGCCAGCAGTTACTCGAAAAGTCGTAGCGGGCAAGCGAACACCGGGGAGCTGCTTTTT.

This clonotype was observed a few times. The rearrangement links TRBV5-1 to TRBJ2-1; 10 bases fit TRBD2. Germline CDR1 SGHRS, CDR2 YFSETQ. The J segment lost 4 bases and the V segment lost 2 bases, leaving 3 bases of the junction unmatched. This CDR3 contains 15 residues. In DNA form, the CDR3 reads TGCGCCAGCAGCTTTGGACTAGCGGCTTACAATGAGCAGTTCTTC. It specifies CASSFGLAAYNEQFF.

This clonotype was detected once. The junction shows a germline mismatch at one end, possibly a read error. The chain links TRBV28 to TRBJ2-1, with D possibly being TRBD2 (6 bases). The CDR3 extends over 15 amino acids. CDR1 is MDHEN, CDR2 SYDVKM, per germline. In nucleotides, the CDR3 is TGTGCCAGCACCGCGGGGATTGAGCTCTACTATGAGCAGTTCTTC. Protein: CASTAGIELYYEQFF.

Concerning this clonotype itself: A read error is possible here, since a much larger clone lies one base away. The CDR3 does not close with the conserved phenylalanine or tryptophan, likely indicating a read error. This chain uses TRBV14 with TRBJ1-4; tentative D call: TRBD1 (6 bases). The V gene's germline CDR1 is SGHDN and CDR2 FVKESK. This CDR3 comprises 15 residues. Trimming left V 4 bases short and J 3 bases short, with 12 bases between. DNA of the CDR3: TGTGCCAGCAGCCCATTACAGGGATCTAATGAAAAACTGTTTATT. This sequence encodes CASSPLQGSNEKLFI.

To note about this clonotype: A much larger clone lies a single base off, so this may be a read error. J is TRBJ2-7 and V is TRBV14; possibly TRBD2 for D (5 bases). The germline V gene has CDR1 SGHDN and CDR2 FVKESK. CDR3 size: 15 residues. This CDR3 is CASSQATRGSYDQYF. The CDR3, as DNA: TGTGCCAGCAGCCAGGCAACCCGGGGTTCCTACGATCAGTACTTC.

The table lists this clonotype with many counts. V gene TRBV10-3 combines with J gene TRBJ2-1; weak D call: TRBD2 (5 bases). V lost 3 bases and J lost 6, with 15 bases in between. CDR1 ENHRY and CDR2 SYGVKD come from the germline V gene. This CDR3 contains 15 residues. Here the CDR3 reads CAISDPGGRGNEQFF. The DNA for the CDR3 is TGTGCCATCAGTGACCCCGGTGGCCGGGGCAATGAGCAGTTCTTC.

As to this clonotype: The junction shows a germline mismatch at one end, possibly a read error. The chain recombines TRBV11-1 with TRBJ2-4, with TRBD2 as a possible D gene (5 bases). Germline V lookup: CDR1 SGHAT, CDR2 FQDESV (reference sequence). There are 13 residues in the CDR3. The CDR3 loop reads CASSLAWGDIQHF. In nucleotides, the CDR3 is TGTGCCAGCAGCTTAGCCTGGGGAGACATCCAGCACTTC. Variable domain in full (rest from reference TRBV11-1 and TRBJ2-4): EAEVAQSPRYKITEKSQAVAFWCDPISGHATLYWYRQILGQGPELLVQFQDESVVDDSQLPKDRFSAERLKGVDSTLKIQPAELGDSAMYLCASSLAWGDIQHFGAGTRLSVL.

This clonotype was recorded a few times. This may be a read error, as it is one base from a much larger clone. The chain employs TRBV5-6 and TRBJ1-1; a possible D gene is TRBD1 (5 bases). Per germline, CDR1 SGHDT and CDR2 YYEEEE. The V end lost 7 bases, the J end lost 1 base, and 17 bases lay between the germline ends. This CDR3 contains 15 residues. The CDR3: CASGRKTQGNTEAFF. The CDR3 region has the DNA TGTGCCAGCGGCCGGAAGACTCAGGGGAACACTGAAGCTTTCTTT. The full variable domain, rest sourced from reference TRBV5-6 and TRBJ1-1, is DAGVTQSPTHLIKTRGQQVTLRCSPKSGHDTVSWYQQALGQGPQFIFQYYEEEERQRGNFPDRFSGHQFPNYSSELNVNALLLGDSALYLCASGRKTQGNTEAFFGQGTRLTVV.

Points on this clonotype: An end of the junction differs from the germline gene, which may be a read error. The rearrangement joins TRBV29-1 to TRBJ2-5; either TRBD1 or TRBD2 may fit D (6 bases each). Germline V lookup: CDR1 SQVTM, CDR2 ANQGSEA. CDR3 length equals 15 residues. The CDR3: CSVTKGGTAQETHYF. In DNA, the CDR3 is TGCAGCGTAACCAAAGGGGGGACTGCCCAAGAGACCCATTACTTC.

In its sample, this clonotype was seen many times. The chain has TRBV12-3 or TRBV12-4 and TRBJ2-5; D might be TRBD1 or TRBD2, each matching 5 bases. CDR3 length: 17 residues. Trimming removed 3 bases at V and 5 bases at J, with 22 bases between. CDR3: CASSFRGVGVIRETQYF. For the CDR3, the DNA is TGTGCCAGCAGTTTTCGGGGAGTGGGGGTCATCAGGGAGACCCAGTACTTC.

Worth noting for this clonotype: Since a much larger clone is just one base distant, this may be a read error. J is TRBJ2-7 and V is TRBV5-4; 11 positions match TRBD2. Germline loops: CDR1 SGHNT, CDR2 YYREEE (reference sequence). The CDR3 totals 18 residues. The CDR3 nucleotides are TGTGCCAGCAGTTTCCTGGCACTAGCGGGAGCAACAGCTTACGCGCAGTACTTC. Translation: CASSFLALAGATAYAQYF.

This clonotype has more than one count but fewer than ten. The chain's CDR3 is CAWSVGNRNEQFF. The CDR3 coding sequence is TGTGCCTGGAGTGTAGGGAACCGCAATGAGCAGTTCTTC. V is TRBV30 and J is TRBJ2-1, with D uncertain. This CDR3 contains 13 residues. The germline V gene has CDR1 GTSNPN and CDR2 SVGIG (reference sequence). Trimming pared 0 bases from V and 6 bases from J, leaving 9 bases between.